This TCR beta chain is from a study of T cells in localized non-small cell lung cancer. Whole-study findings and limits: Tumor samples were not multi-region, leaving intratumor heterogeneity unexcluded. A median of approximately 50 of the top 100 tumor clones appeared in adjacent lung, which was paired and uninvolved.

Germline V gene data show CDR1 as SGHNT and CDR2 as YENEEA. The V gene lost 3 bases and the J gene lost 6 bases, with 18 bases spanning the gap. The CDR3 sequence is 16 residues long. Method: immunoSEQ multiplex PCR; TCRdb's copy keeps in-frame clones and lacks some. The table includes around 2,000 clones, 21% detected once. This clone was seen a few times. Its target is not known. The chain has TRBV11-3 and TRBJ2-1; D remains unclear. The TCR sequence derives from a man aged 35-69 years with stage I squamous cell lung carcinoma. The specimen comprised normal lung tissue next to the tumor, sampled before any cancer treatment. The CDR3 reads CASSLGFRNWGNEQFF. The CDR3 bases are TGTGCCAGCAGCTTGGGTTTCCGGAATTGGGGCAATGAGCAGTTCTTC. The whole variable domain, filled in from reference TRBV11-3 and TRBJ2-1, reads EAGVVQSPRYKIIEKKQPVAFWCNPISGHNTLYWYLQNLGQGPELLIRYENEEAVDDSQLPKDRFSAERLKGVDSTLKIQPAELGDSAVYLCASSLGFRNWGNEQFFGPGTRLTVL.